The clone carrying this T cell receptor beta chain was seen ten or more times. The CDR3 has 15 amino acids. Germline V gene data show CDR1 as LGHNT and CDR2 as FRNRAP. V was clipped by 6 bases and J by 4 bases; unmatched bases: 8. These data are taken from a study of T cells in Graves' hyperthyroidism and ophthalmopathy. It was RNA transcripts that yielded the amplified TCR beta CDR3 regions. The HTBI primer set served for first-round RT-PCR of the TCR CDR3. Using its own MiXCR run on the multiplex PCR reads, TCRdb lists one record per CDR3 protein. The sample has 600,000 to 850,000 distinct CDR3 sequences; over 15% are singletons. Exclusion of a patient resulted from uncontrolled infection, other autoimmune disease, pregnancy or lactation.

The receptor was derived from a woman in her 50s with Graves' hyperthyroidism that later progressed to Graves' ophthalmopathy. The source material was blood. The chain carries TRBV12-5 and TRBJ2-2; the match to TRBD1 covers 7 bases. CDR3 DNA sequence: TGTGCTAGTGGCCCAAGACAGGGTGGCACCGGGGAGCTGTTTTTT. Translation: CASGPRQGGTGELFF. The full variable domain, completed using reference TRBV12-5 and TRBJ2-2, is DARVTQTPRHKVTEMGQEVTMRCQPILGHNTVFWYRQTMMQGLELLAYFRNRAPLDDSGMPKDRFSAEMPDATLATLKIQPSEPRDSAVYFCASGPRQGGTGELFFGEGSRLTVL.